Listed here are 12 T cell receptor beta chains from one sample, sequenced in a study of CD8 T cells in ankylosing spondylitis. From the 5' RACE reads, TCRdb called clonotypes with MiXCR, one entry per CDR3 protein. Among 210,000 or so distinct CDR3 sequences, 8% to 9% were seen once, and the ten largest hold 4% to 5%. Material: blood, either unsorted or a sorted T cell fraction (not recorded which). Receptors were obtained from a female donor with ankylosing spondylitis or in good health (not recorded which).

This clonotype showed up many times. This chain's CDR3 is CSVERLFGPSMYGYTF. DNA for the CDR3: TGCAGCGTTGAGCGGCTATTTGGCCCAAGTATGTATGGCTACACCTTC. This chain links TRBV29-1 with TRBJ1-2; D is unclear. Germline V gives CDR1 SQVTM, CDR2 ANQGSEA. This CDR3 comprises 16 residues. Deletions cut 3 bases from V and 5 bases from J, with 22 bases between. The whole variable domain, remainder taken from reference TRBV29-1 and TRBJ1-2, is SAVISQKPSRDICQRGTSLTIQCQVDSQVTMMFWYRQQPGQSLTLIATANQGSEATYESGFVIDKFPISRPNLTFSTLTVSNMSPEDSSIYLCSVERLFGPSMYGYTFGSGTRLTVV.

Many counts were recorded for this clonotype. This chain links TRBV7-9 with TRBJ2-1; possibly TRBD1 or TRBD2 for D (6 bases each). The CDR3 is 14 amino acids. The V end was cut by 1 base, the J end by 14 bases, with 18 bases between. Germline V gene lookup returns CDR1 SEHNR and CDR2 FQNEAQ (reference sequence). CDR3 DNA sequence: TGTGCCAGCAGCTTAGTGCCGGGGGCCCCCCAAAAGTTCTTC. This gives the protein CASSLVPGAPQKFF.

In its sample, this clonotype was seen a few times. The chain employs TRBV6-2 or TRBV6-3 and TRBJ2-1; 9 bases match TRBD2. Germline trimming cut 2 bases from V and 6 bases from J; bases unmatched to any gene: 8. The V gene's germline CDR1 is MNHEY and CDR2 SVGEGT. This CDR3 has 16 amino acids. CDR3 loop: CASSYNAGGPGNEQFF. In DNA form, the CDR3 reads TGTGCCAGCAGTTACAATGCGGGAGGGCCGGGCAATGAGCAGTTCTTC.

This chain joins TRBV12-3 or TRBV12-4 and TRBJ1-2; D ambiguous. The V and J ends lost 3 bases and 8 bases respectively, with 10 bases between them. The CDR3 is 12 residues long. The CDR3 sequence: CASSFSGSGYTF. The CDR3 coding sequence is TGTGCCAGCAGTTTCAGCGGGTCGGGCTACACCTTC.

There are many counts of this clonotype. The chain couples TRBV6-2 or TRBV6-3 to TRBJ2-1; 9 nucleotides match TRBD2. Looked up from germline, CDR1 is MNHEY and CDR2 is SVGEGT. The CDR3 contains 15 residues. The trim removed 5 bases at V and 3 bases at J, leaving 5 bases unmatched. CDR3 amino acids: CASSQLAGRYNEQFF. The CDR3 nucleotides read TGTGCCAGCAGTCAGCTAGCGGGACGCTACAATGAGCAGTTCTTC.

This clonotype was seen more than once but under ten times. The CDR3 sequence: CASSSDRTTETQYF. CDR3 coding DNA: TGTGCCAGCAGCTCAGACAGGACGACGGAGACCCAGTACTTC. The chain couples TRBV7-2 to TRBJ2-5, with a weak D call TRBD1 (6 bases). The CDR3 runs 14 residues. V lost 4 bases and J 5 bases, leaving 14 bases between the germline ends. Per germline, CDR1 SGHTA and CDR2 FQGNSA.

On this clonotype itself: A much larger clone differs by one base, so this may be a read error. The rearrangement joins TRBV7-9 to TRBJ2-7; no reliable D call. This CDR3 is built from 11 residues. CDR1 is SEHNR, CDR2 FQNEAQ, per germline (reference sequence). The CDR3 DNA reads TGTGTCAGCAGTCATTCGGAGGAGCAGTACTTC. This translates into CVSSHSEEQYF.

Notes on this clonotype: This may be a read error: a much more frequent sequence differs by one nucleotide. The gene calls are TRBV4-3 and TRBJ2-1; 14 nucleotides match TRBD2. Germline V lookup: CDR1 LGHNA, CDR2 YSLEER. V shed 4 bases, J shed 2 bases, and the junction held 4 bases outside the gene matches. The CDR3 is 17 residues long. The chain's CDR3 is CASSRRTSGRTYNEQFF. The CDR3 DNA reads as TGCGCCAGCAGCCGGAGGACTAGCGGGAGGACCTACAATGAGCAGTTCTTC.

This clonotype appeared a few times. V is TRBV6-6 and J is TRBJ2-1; 8 bases are shared with TRBD2. This CDR3 is 12 amino acids long. The junction had 3 bases not matched to a gene; V was cut back by 5 bases and J by 9 bases. Germline V lookup: CDR1 MNHNY, CDR2 SVGAGI (reference sequence). DNA for the CDR3: TGTGCCAGCAGTAGCGGGAGAGGTGAGCAGTTCTTC. This translates into CASSSGRGEQFF.

The table lists this clonotype with a few counts. This chain uses TRBV13 with TRBJ2-7; TRBD2 matches 9 bases. This CDR3 has 19 amino acids. The germline CDR1 and CDR2 sequences are PRHDT and FYEKMQ (reference sequence). V shed 10 bases and J 0 bases; nucleotides not matched to a gene: 22. In DNA, the CDR3 is TGTGCCATCTGTTTAGGGAGGCTAGCGGGGATTTTTAGCTCCTACGAGCAGTACTTC. It encodes CAICLGRLAGIFSSYEQYF.

This clonotype was recorded at least ten times. The J gene is TRBJ2-7, the V gene TRBV5-1, with 7 bases lining up with TRBD2. This CDR3 has 15 amino acids. After removal of 0 bases from V and 6 bases from J, the junction contained 9 bases not matched to a gene. The germline V gene encodes CDR1 SGHRS and CDR2 YFSETQ. Here the CDR3 DNA reads TGCGCCAGCAGCTTGGAGGGGACTACCCTACGCGAGCAGTACTTC. As protein: CASSLEGTTLREQYF.

In its sample, this clonotype was seen many times. CDR3 in amino acids: CSASAGTGQPQHF. Written as DNA, the CDR3 is TGCAGTGCTAGTGCAGGGACGGGGCAGCCCCAGCATTTT. This rearrangement joins TRBV20-1 to TRBJ1-5; TRBD1 is a possible D gene (5 bases). Trimming shortened V by 3 bases and J by 7 bases, and 13 bases separated the two germline ends. The CDR3 covers 13 residues. Germline V CDR1 and CDR2: DFQATT, SNEGSKA (reference sequence).